The clone carrying this T cell receptor beta chain was counted ten times or more. No antigen is known for it. The data were obtained in a study of T cells in Graves' hyperthyroidism and ophthalmopathy. With duration under 3 months, ophthalmopathy was active: Clinical Activity Score at least 3, NOSPECS at least 4. Amplification targeted TCR beta CDR3 regions from RNA transcripts. The HTBI primer set served for first-round RT-PCR of the TCR CDR3. In TCRdb, the multiplex PCR reads were re-called with MiXCR into one record per CDR3 protein. Of about 380,000 distinct CDR3 sequences in the sample, around 18% are singletons; the top ten hold over 35%. Regarding the study as a whole: Progression to ophthalmopathy was predicted a median of approximately seven months early.

CDR1 ENHRY and CDR2 SYGVKD come from the germline V gene. Trimming cost V 3 bases and J 4 bases; bases outside gene matches: 11. CDR3 size: 17 residues. This clonotype was obtained from a man younger than 30 with Graves' ophthalmopathy. The sequenced material came from blood. The V gene is TRBV10-3, the J gene TRBJ1-1; 10 positions match TRBD1. The CDR3 DNA follows: TGTGCCATCAGTGACCCCGCTCGGGGACAGGGGCTCACTGAAGCTTTCTTT. Translation gives CAISDPARGQGLTEAFF.